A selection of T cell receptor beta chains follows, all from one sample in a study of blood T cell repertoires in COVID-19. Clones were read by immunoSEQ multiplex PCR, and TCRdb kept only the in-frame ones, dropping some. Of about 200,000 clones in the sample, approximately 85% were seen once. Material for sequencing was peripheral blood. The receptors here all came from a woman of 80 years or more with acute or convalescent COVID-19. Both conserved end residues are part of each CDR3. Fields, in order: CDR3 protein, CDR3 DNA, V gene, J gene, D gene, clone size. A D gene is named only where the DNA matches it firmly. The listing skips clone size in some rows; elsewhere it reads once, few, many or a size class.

CDR3: CASSINRGHGTEAFF
DNA: TGTGCCAGCAGCATTAACAGGGGGCATGGCACTGAAGCTTTCTTT
V: TRBV7-2
J: TRBJ1-1
D: TRBD1
size: NA

CDR3: CASSLGGSVYEQYF
DNA: TGTGCCAGCAGCTTAGGGGGCAGTGTCTACGAGCAGTACTTC
V: TRBV7-9
J: TRBJ2-7
D: NA
size: NA

CDR3: CASGRTGLEKLFF
DNA: TGTGCCAGCGGACGGACAGGGTTAGAAAAACTGTTTTTT
V: TRBV28
J: TRBJ1-4
D: TRBD1
size: NA

CDR3: CASSLSGGHLVTQETQYF
DNA: TGCGCCAGCAGCTTGTCCGGAGGTCACCTTGTAACGCAAGAGACCCAGTACTTC
V: TRBV5-1
J: TRBJ2-5
D: NA
size: NA

CDR3: CASRTQLAAQETQYF
DNA: TGTGCCAGCAGGACCCAACTAGCGGCACAAGAGACCCAGTACTTC
V: TRBV6-5
J: TRBJ2-5
D: TRBD2
size: NA

CDR3: CATTRDSSGNTIYF
DNA: TGTGCCACCACCCGGGACAGCTCAGGAAACACCATATATTTT
V: TRBV28
J: TRBJ1-3
D: TRBD1
size: NA

CDR3: CASSLHGDDTIYF
DNA: TGTGCCAGCAGTTTACACGGGGATGACACCATATATTTT
V: TRBV27
J: TRBJ1-3
D: NA
size: NA

CDR3: CASSFLGPGANVLTF
DNA: TGTGCCAGCAGTTTTCTGGGGCCCGGGGCCAACGTCCTGACTTTC
V: TRBV28
J: TRBJ2-6
D: NA
size: NA

CDR3: CASSGARTGVTGELFF
DNA: TGTGCCAGCAGTGGGGCCCGGACAGGGGTCACCGGGGAGCTGTTTTTT
V: TRBV2
J: TRBJ2-2
D: TRBD1
size: once

CDR3: CASSSTNLRELFF
DNA: TGTGCCAGCAGTTCGACAAATCTGAGGGAGCTGTTTTTT
V: TRBV28
J: TRBJ2-2
D: NA
size: NA

CDR3: CASSQTGTNYGYTF
DNA: TGCGCCAGCAGTCAGACAGGGACCAACTATGGCTACACCTTC
V: TRBV10-2
J: TRBJ1-2
D: TRBD1
size: NA